This TCR beta chain was profiled in a study of CXCR3-negative and CXCR3-positive naive CD8 T cells. Overall study context: Per-library TRB read counts averaged about 1.5 +/- 0.3 million, adding up to some 130 million in total. General observations from the study: Partial loss of CXCR3 expression followed cryopreservation; most assays used fresh PBMCs. Memory, not naive, CXCR3-negative and CXCR3-positive cells differed in TRBV-TRBJ usage. A higher hydrophobicity marked the TRB CDR3s of CXCR3-positive naive cells versus CXCR3-negative naive cells.

Concerning this clonotype itself: The antigen is unknown.

Every individual CD8+ T cell subset underwent sorting in triplicate at a few hundred thousand cells apiece. UMI labels and 5' RACE were used to prepare the TRB cDNA libraries. TCRdb processed the 5' RACE reads again and assigns one entry to each CDR3 protein, with no DNA. This table holds roughly 140,000 distinct CDR3 sequences. This CDR3 is built from 14 residues. Germline lookup yields CDR1 SQVTM and CDR2 ANQGSEA. This chain joins TRBV29-1 and TRBJ1-2; with no DNA, the TCRdb D assignment of TRBD1 cannot be verified. The TCR was taken from a human donor in good health. Some clones in this sample may be carry-over from other donors' samples. The sequenced material came from naive CXCR3+ CD8+ T cells from blood. Stated subset: CD45RO-CCR7+CD27+CD95- naive CD8+ T cells expressing CXCR3 (TNR3+). CDR3 protein: CSVEVRQGIYGYTF.